The 32 T cell receptor beta chains given below trace back to one sample, sequenced in a study of cytomegalovirus exposure and HLA in healthy donors. The study ran its PCR with 60 Vbeta and 13 Jbeta primers. TCRdb keeps only in-frame clones here, not all; method: immunoSEQ multiplex PCR. The table has 130,000 to 150,000 clones, 60% to 85% seen once; the top ten hold less than 3.5%. The sequencing input was PBMCs. These receptors were taken from a male donor in good health and CMV-seronegative.

The gene calls are TRBV15 and TRBJ1-1, with TRBD1 matching over 10 bases. The CDR3 is made up of 14 amino acids. CDR1 and CDR2 from the germline V gene are LNHNV and YYDKDF (reference sequence). The junction had 4 bases not matched to a gene; V was cut back by 5 bases and J by 4 bases. In DNA form, the CDR3 reads TGTGCCACCAGCTGGGACAGGGGCGGCACTGAAGCTTTCTTT. Its protein product is CATSWDRGGTEAFF.

V and J are TRBV9 and TRBJ2-3; possibly TRBD1 for D (6 bases). CDR3 size: 17 residues. Deletions cut 3 bases from V and 4 bases from J, with 21 bases between. Germline-derived CDR1 and CDR2 are SGDLS and YYNGEE. The CDR3 here is CASSENQRQARADTQYF. The CDR3 coding sequence is TGTGCCAGCAGCGAAAACCAGAGACAGGCGAGGGCAGATACGCAGTATTTT. Together with reference TRBV9 and TRBJ2-3, the CDR3 gives the full variable domain: DSGVTQTPKHLITATGQRVTLRCSPRSGDLSVYWYQQSLDQGLQFLIQYYNGEERAKGNILERFSAQQFPDLHSELNLSSLELGDSALYFCASSENQRQARADTQYFGPGTRLTVL.

The chain employs TRBV5-1 and TRBJ2-7; D is perhaps TRBD2 (7 bases). Germline V gene sequence: CDR1 SGHRS, CDR2 YFSETQ. CDR3 length equals 14 residues. The V gene lost 4 bases and the J gene lost 4 bases, with 15 bases spanning the gap. In DNA form, the CDR3 reads TGCGCCAGCAGCCCGGGGGGCCAGGATTACGAGCAGTACTTC. This sequence encodes CASSPGGQDYEQYF.

The V gene is TRBV27, the J gene TRBJ1-2; D unresolved. CDR3 length: 13 amino acids. Germline V gene lookup returns CDR1 MNHEY and CDR2 SMNVEV (reference sequence). Trimming removed 4 bases from V and 8 bases from J, with 14 bases in between. CDR3: CASSSSLTTGYTF. The CDR3 DNA follows: TGTGCCAGCAGTTCCAGCTTAACTACCGGCTACACCTTC.

The rearrangement links TRBV6-5 to TRBJ1-2; possibly TRBD1 for D (6 bases). This CDR3 spans 15 amino acids. V was pared by 7 bases and J by 5 bases, with 20 bases between. CDR1 MNHEY and CDR2 SVGAGI come from the germline V gene. The CDR3 nucleotides are TGTGCCAGCACCACCTTAGGCCAGGGGCATTATGGCTACACCTTC. It yields the protein CASTTLGQGHYGYTF.

This sequence joins TRBV25-1 and TRBJ2-5, with D possibly TRBD1 on 5 matching bases. Trimming stripped 7 bases from V and 5 bases from J, with 17 bases between. This CDR3 comprises 14 residues. Germline V gene data show CDR1 as MGHDK and CDR2 as SYGVNS. The CDR3 bases are TGTGCCAGCACCGCGTTGCAGGGTTCGGAGACCCAGTACTTC. This encodes CASTALQGSETQYF.

The rearrangement uses TRBV6-5 and TRBJ2-2, with TRBD2 identical over 9 bases. CDR1 is MNHEY and CDR2 is SVGAGI in the germline V gene. CDR3 length: 13 residues. The CDR3 bases are TGTGCTGGCGGGAGGGCTAACACCGGGGAGCTGTTTTTT. Encoded protein: CAGGRANTGELFF.

The V call is TRBV5-1, the J call TRBJ2-3; tentatively, D is TRBD2 (5 bases). The CDR3 has 16 amino acids. Trimming pared 4 bases from V and 0 bases from J, leaving 15 bases between. Germline CDR1 reads SGHRS; CDR2 reads YFSETQ. Written as DNA, the CDR3 is TGCGCCAGCAGCCCCCCGGTTGAGGGAAGCACAGATACGCAGTATTTT. This sequence encodes CASSPPVEGSTDTQYF.

This clone was recorded a few times. The chain carries TRBV11-2 and TRBJ1-4; D remains ambiguous. V gave up 2 bases and J gave up 8 bases, with 6 bases separating them. The CDR3 loop spans 12 amino acids. Germline CDR1 and CDR2: SGHAT and FQNNGV. CDR3 sequence: CASSLSREKLFF. As DNA, the CDR3 is TGTGCCAGCAGCTTATCGAGGGAAAAACTGTTTTTT.

The gene calls are TRBV4-1 and TRBJ2-7; 11 bases match TRBD2. V lost 3 bases, J lost 5 bases, and 9 bases stayed unmatched. CDR3 size: 16 residues. CDR1 and CDR2 (germline): MGHRA, YSYEKL. The CDR3 DNA reads as TGCGCCAGCAGCCAGTCATTAGCGGGAGGGCTGGACGAGCAGTACTTC. Translated: CASSQSLAGGLDEQYF.

The chain is built from TRBV9 and TRBJ1-5; TRBD1 matches at 8 bases. Germline assignment: CDR1 SGDLS and CDR2 YYNGEE. The J segment lost 4 bases and the V segment lost 2 bases, leaving 2 bases of the junction unmatched. The CDR3 runs 14 residues. CDR3 coding DNA: TGTGCCAGCAGCGTCGACAGGGGAAATCAGCCCCAGCATTTT. This codes for CASSVDRGNQPQHF.

This clone showed up just once. The CDR3 reads CASSVGRVPYEQYF. DNA for the CDR3: TGTGCCAGCAGCGTAGGTCGAGTGCCCTACGAGCAGTACTTC. The chain is built from TRBV9 and TRBJ2-7; no clear D. Trimming shortened V by 0 bases and J by 2 bases, and 9 bases separated the two germline ends. The CDR3 runs 14 residues. The germline CDR1 and CDR2 sequences are SGDLS and YYNGEE.

This clone was detected once. The chain combines TRBV4-2 with TRBJ2-3, with D perhaps TRBD2 (6 bases). This CDR3 has 17 residues. Germline V gene data show CDR1 as LGHNA and CDR2 as YNFKEQ. The V gene lost 4 bases and the J gene lost 0 bases, with 17 bases spanning the gap. The CDR3 DNA reads TGTGCCAGCAGCCTAGTTGCGGGACCGCTTAGCACAGATACGCAGTATTTT. It specifies CASSLVAGPLSTDTQYF.

The chain has TRBV4-2 and TRBJ1-1, with a possible D match to TRBD1 (5 bases). Trimming shortened V by 0 bases and J by 4 bases, and 12 bases separated the two germline ends. Per germline, CDR1 LGHNA and CDR2 YNFKEQ. The CDR3 has 15 residues. CDR3 loop: CASSQESTASTEAFF. As DNA, the CDR3 is TGTGCCAGCAGCCAAGAGTCGACAGCCTCCACTGAAGCTTTCTTT.

The V call is TRBV25-1, the J call TRBJ2-7, with D possibly being TRBD1 (6 bases). In germline, CDR1 is MGHDK, CDR2 SYGVNS. Trimming removed 2 bases at V and 3 bases at J, with 11 bases between. The CDR3 consists of 14 residues. The CDR3 nucleotides read TGTGCCAGCAGTGAAACAGGGTACAACTACGAGCAGTACTTC. It yields the protein CASSETGYNYEQYF.

This sequence joins TRBV4-3 and TRBJ2-1, with 11 bases aligning to TRBD2. The CDR3 extends over 16 amino acids. The germline V gene encodes CDR1 LGHNA and CDR2 YSLEER. After removal of 1 base from V and 7 bases from J, the junction contained 6 bases not matched to a gene. DNA of the CDR3: TGCGCCAGCAGCCAAGTAATAGCGGGGGGGCAGAATGAGCAGTTCTTC. Its protein is CASSQVIAGGQNEQFF.

The table lists this clone with a count of one. V is TRBV13 and J is TRBJ1-1, with no clear D. CDR3 length: 13 amino acids. Trimming pared 5 bases from V and 0 bases from J, leaving 7 bases between. CDR1 is PRHDT, CDR2 FYEKMQ, per germline (reference sequence). In DNA form, the CDR3 reads TGTGCCAGCAGCCCAATCATGAACACTGAAGCTTTCTTT. This translates into CASSPIMNTEAFF.

This sequence joins TRBV6-1 and TRBJ1-2, with D possibly TRBD1 on 5 matching bases. The germline gives CDR1 MNHNS, CDR2 SASEGT. The CDR3 loop spans 16 amino acids. Trimming took off 2 bases at V and 2 bases at J, with 15 bases between the two ends. CDR3 nucleotides: TGTGCCAGCAGTGAAATGGGGGGTAGGGGCAACTATGGCTACACCTTC. Its protein is CASSEMGGRGNYGYTF.

CDR3: CASSSTVPHEQYF. As DNA, the CDR3 is TGTGCCAGCAGTTCGACAGTTCCCCACGAGCAGTACTTC. The rearrangement uses TRBV27 and TRBJ2-7, with D possibly matching TRBD1 (5 bases). Trimming took 4 bases from V and 5 from J, leaving 12 bases between them. Germline V lookup: CDR1 MNHEY, CDR2 SMNVEV (reference sequence). CDR3 length equals 13 residues.

The V gene is TRBV15, the J gene TRBJ1-2; 9 bases line up with TRBD1. Germline V CDR1 and CDR2: LNHNV, YYDKDF (reference sequence). The CDR3 loop spans 15 amino acids. With 0 bases clipped from V and 8 bases from J, the junction kept 7 bases outside the gene matches. CDR3 bases: TGTGCCACCAGCAGAGATATGGGGACAGGGAGAGGCTACACCTTC. It codes for CATSRDMGTGRGYTF.

As regards this clone: The junction departs from the called germline gene at one end, perhaps through a read error. The chain couples TRBV7-9 to TRBJ2-7, with 11 bases aligning to TRBD2. This CDR3 is built from 16 residues. Germline V gene sequence: CDR1 SEHNR, CDR2 FQNEAQ (reference sequence). CDR3 coding DNA: TGTTCCAGCAGCGCGTATAGCGGGAGGGCCGTCTACGAGCAGTACTTC. This sequence encodes CSSSAYSGRAVYEQYF.

The V and J genes are TRBV9 and TRBJ1-4, with 10 bases lining up with TRBD1. With 3 bases clipped from V and 0 bases from J, the junction kept 2 bases outside the gene matches. CDR3 length: 16 amino acids. The germline gives CDR1 SGDLS, CDR2 YYNGEE. CDR3 DNA sequence: TGTGCCAGCAGCGGACAGGGGGCTCCAACTAATGAAAAACTGTTTTTT. Protein: CASSGQGAPTNEKLFF.

This sequence joins TRBV19 and TRBJ1-3, with a possible D match to TRBD1 (6 bases). Germline CDR1 is LNHDA and CDR2 is SQIVND (reference sequence). This CDR3 has 13 amino acids. The V end lost 5 bases, the J end lost 2 bases, and 7 bases lay between the germline ends. Written as DNA, the CDR3 is TGTGCCAGTAGTTGGACAGCTGGAAACACCATATATTTT. Protein product: CASSWTAGNTIYF.

Regarding this clone: Within the sample, other DNA sequences also encode this same CDR3. V and J are TRBV6-4 and TRBJ2-3; 8 positions agree with TRBD2. V trimming: 0 bases; J trimming: 3 bases; junction bases outside the gene matches: 2. CDR1 is MRHNA, CDR2 SNTAGT, per germline. The CDR3 has 15 residues. The CDR3 region is CASSDSASGTDTQYF. DNA for the CDR3: TGTGCCAGCAGTGACTCGGCTAGCGGGACAGATACGCAGTATTTT.

In its sample, this clone was seen a few times. The chain is built from TRBV19 and TRBJ1-1; 7 bases map to TRBD1. Looked up from germline, CDR1 is LNHDA and CDR2 is SQIVND (reference sequence). Losses at the gene ends were 7 bases for V and 2 bases for J; bases not matched to a gene: 7. There are 14 residues in the CDR3. CDR3 sequence: CASTQGRDNTEAFF. The CDR3 bases are TGTGCCAGTACACAGGGGCGAGATAACACTGAAGCTTTCTTT.

The chain is built from TRBV11-3 and TRBJ2-5; 8 nucleotides match TRBD2. With 7 bases clipped from V and 4 bases from J, the junction kept 17 bases outside the gene matches. The CDR3 sequence is 17 residues long. CDR1 is SGHNT, CDR2 YENEEA, per germline. CDR3 bases: TGTGCCAGCACCCCTCGTCGTTGGACTAGCTCTCGAGAGACCCAGTACTTC. Its translation is CASTPRRWTSSRETQYF.

The chain uses TRBV19 and TRBJ2-4, with 7 bases identical to TRBD1. CDR1 LNHDA and CDR2 SQIVND come from the germline V gene (reference sequence). With 3 bases clipped from V and 1 base from J, the junction kept 3 bases outside the gene matches. The CDR3 is made up of 15 amino acids. The CDR3 reads CASSIQTGAKNIQYF. The DNA of the CDR3 is TGTGCCAGTAGTATCCAGACAGGGGCCAAAAACATTCAGTACTTC.

This chain connects TRBV7-3 to TRBJ2-2, with D unresolved. Germline CDR1 SGHTA, CDR2 FQGTGA. Trimming took 4 bases from V and 1 from J, leaving 10 bases between them. CDR3 length: 15 amino acids. The CDR3, as DNA: TGTGCCAGCAGCTCTGCTGTCGGGAACACCGGGGAGCTGTTTTTT. Translation: CASSSAVGNTGELFF.

V usage is TRBV19 and J usage is TRBJ1-5, with D uncertain. The CDR3 totals 12 residues. With 3 bases removed from V and 4 bases from J, the gap between germline ends came to 4 bases. Germline CDR1 is LNHDA and CDR2 is SQIVND (reference sequence). The CDR3 reads CASSIRNQPQHF. CDR3 in DNA: TGTGCCAGTAGTATCAGGAATCAGCCCCAGCATTTT.

Details on this clone: The sample has other DNA sequences that encode this CDR3 too. This rearrangement joins TRBV7-9 to TRBJ2-7; 13 bases fit TRBD2. The trim removed 5 bases at V and 5 bases at J, leaving 6 bases unmatched. Germline CDR1 reads SEHNR; CDR2 reads FQNEAQ (reference sequence). The CDR3 is 15 residues long. The CDR3 is CASSQTSGRIHEQYF. The CDR3 bases are TGTGCCAGCAGCCAGACTAGCGGGAGGATCCACGAGCAGTACTTC.

The chain combines TRBV29-1 with TRBJ2-7; D may be TRBD1 (6 bases). The germline V gene has CDR1 SQVTM and CDR2 ANQGSEA. This CDR3 region has 14 residues. The V gene lost 6 bases and the J gene lost 2 bases, with 17 bases spanning the gap. This chain's CDR3 is CSVGIGGLAYEQYF. The CDR3 DNA is TGCAGCGTGGGAATAGGGGGTTTAGCCTACGAGCAGTACTTC.

J is TRBJ1-5 and V is TRBV7-2, with D tentatively TRBD1 (5 bases). V shed 2 bases and J shed 5 bases, with 16 bases lying between them. Germline-derived CDR1 and CDR2 are SGHTA and FQGNSA. This CDR3 is built from 16 residues. The CDR3 region is CASSLSRPGHYQPQHF. The CDR3 DNA sequence: TGTGCCAGCAGCTTATCTCGGCCAGGGCATTATCAGCCCCAGCATTTT.